These 2 T cell receptor beta chains share one sample of origin, sequenced in a study of T cells in Graves' hyperthyroidism and ophthalmopathy. TCR beta CDR3 regions were amplified from RNA transcripts. TCR CDR3 regions were first amplified by RT-PCR with HTBI primers. TCRdb reprocessed the multiplex PCR reads via MiXCR and lists one record per CDR3 protein. Here the sample spans about 320,000 distinct CDR3 sequences, around 16% being singletons. Material for sequencing was blood. These receptors were collected from a man aged 30 to 39 with Graves' hyperthyroidism.

V and J are TRBV27 and TRBJ1-5; the D is unclear. This CDR3 has 16 residues. Germline CDR1 MNHEY, CDR2 SMNVEV (reference sequence). V dropped 4 bases and J dropped 3 bases, with 16 bases sitting between them. The DNA of the CDR3 is TGTGCCAGCAGTTCCTACAGATACACAAACAATCAGCCCCAGCATTTT. Translating gives CASSSYRYTNNQPQHF.

The rearrangement links TRBV7-3 to TRBJ2-5; TRBD2 agrees at 7 bases. The ends lost 6 bases at V and 1 base at J; junction bases unmatched: 5. This CDR3 is built from 14 residues. Germline V gene data show CDR1 as SGHTA and CDR2 as FQGTGA. The CDR3: CASRHGGSQETQYF. CDR3 bases: TGTGCCAGCAGGCACGGGGGGTCCCAAGAGACCCAGTACTTC.